This TCR beta chain was recorded in a study of blood T cells in healthy people across ages. This clonotype appeared a few times. What it recognizes is unknown. Alongside a J-beta primer mix, a sample-barcoded 5' primer served in a second PCR lasting about 7 to 11 cycles. Each CDR3 protein is one row after TCRdb ran MiXCR on the 5' RACE reads. This table holds about 1.6 million distinct CDR3 sequences, roughly a third found once. Findings and caveats of the study: The percentage of naive T cells correlated strongly with TCR beta diversity. Diversity was higher, and naive CD4+ cells more numerous, in long-lived donors than in aged donors.

V lost 0 bases to trimming and J lost 7 bases; unmatched junction nucleotides: 12. Germline CDR1 MNHEY, CDR2 SMNVEV (reference sequence). This CDR3 has 18 residues. The rearrangement links TRBV27 to TRBJ2-1; TRBD2 matches 10 bases. Input material: blood. This receptor was taken from a woman aged 25 to 39 in good health. CDR3: CASSLSAGKRGGYNEQFF. The CDR3 DNA sequence: TGTGCCAGCAGTTTATCTGCCGGGAAGCGGGGGGGCTATAATGAGCAGTTCTTC.